What follows are 11 T cell receptor beta chains derived from one specimen sequenced in a study of control samples from healthy donors and cancer patients. Assay used: immunoSEQ multiplex PCR; TCRdb lists only in-frame clones, some missing. The table records over 150,000 clones, roughly nine tenths of them present only once. Input material: blood. The receptor source for this set is a man aged 25 to 40 in good health.

This chain joins TRBV20-1 and TRBJ1-1; unclear D gene. Trimming left V 6 bases short and J 11 bases short, with 13 bases between. Germline loops: CDR1 DFQATT, CDR2 SNEGSKA (reference sequence). The CDR3 runs to 10 residues. The CDR3 DNA reads as TGCAGTGCCAATGAAGTGGCGGCTTTCTTT. It translates to CSANEVAAFF.

This clone was seen a single time. The chain joins TRBV5-6 to TRBJ2-3, with TRBD2 matching 9 bases. Trimming removed 1 base from V and 1 base from J; junction bases left unmatched: 4. In germline, CDR1 is SGHDT, CDR2 YYEEEE. The length of the CDR3 is 16 residues. DNA for the CDR3: TGTGCCAGCAGCTTGCTCGTAGCGGGGGGCACAGATACGCAGTATTTT. Translated, it gives CASSLLVAGGTDTQYF.

The chain joins TRBV2 to TRBJ2-7; no firm D call. Germline V gives CDR1 SNHLY, CDR2 FYNNEI. This CDR3 spans 13 amino acids. V was clipped by 8 bases and J by 2 bases, with 13 bases between them. CDR3 sequence (DNA): TGTGCCAGCGGGGTAACGGCTACCTACGAGCAGTACTTC. The encoded protein is CASGVTATYEQYF. Supplemented by reference TRBV2 and TRBJ2-7, the full variable domain reads EPEVTQTPSHQVTQMGQEVILRCVPISNHLYFYWYRQILGQKVEFLVSFYNNEISEKSEIFDDQFSVERPDGSNFTLKIRSTKLEDSAMYFCASGVTATYEQYFGPGTRLTVT.

The chain has TRBV7-2 and TRBJ2-3; the match to TRBD1 covers 10 bases. This CDR3 contains 15 residues. J lost 4 bases, V lost 4 bases, and 5 bases had no gene match. Germline V gene lookup returns CDR1 SGHTA and CDR2 FQGNSA. The CDR3, as DNA: TGTGCCAGCAGCTGGACAGGGGGTATTTCAGATACGCAGTATTTT. It specifies CASSWTGGISDTQYF. Variable domain in full (rest from reference TRBV7-2 and TRBJ2-3): GAGVSQSPSNKVTEKGKDVELRCDPISGHTALYWYRQSLGQGLEFLIYFQGNSAPDKSGLPSDRFSAERTGGSVSTLTIQRTQQEDSAVYLCASSWTGGISDTQYFGPGTRLTVL.

CDR3 in amino acids: CASSTGLDGETQYF. CDR3 DNA: TGTGCCAGCAGCACCGGACTAGATGGGGAGACCCAGTACTTC. The gene calls are TRBV5-4 and TRBJ2-5, with 7 bases that match TRBD2. CDR1 and CDR2 (germline): SGHNT, YYREEE (reference sequence). V dropped 4 bases and J dropped 5; count of bases not matched to a gene: 8. This CDR3 is 14 amino acids long. The full variable domain, rest sourced from reference TRBV5-4 and TRBJ2-5, is ETGVTQSPTHLIKTRGQQVTLRCSSQSGHNTVSWYQQALGQGPQFIFQYYREEENGRGNFPPRFSGLQFPNYSSELNVNALELDDSALYLCASSTGLDGETQYFGPGTRLLVL.

The chain carries TRBV19 and TRBJ1-2; a weak D match, TRBD1 (5 bases). The CDR3 is made up of 12 amino acids. V shed 1 base and J shed 6 bases, with 6 bases lying between them. In germline, CDR1 is LNHDA, CDR2 SQIVND (reference sequence). CDR3 sequence reads: CASSIGGHGYTF. Written as DNA, the CDR3 is TGTGCCAGTAGTATAGGGGGCCATGGCTACACCTTC.

This clone was observed once. The chain carries TRBV27 and TRBJ1-1; D perhaps matches TRBD1 (5 bases). Germline V gives CDR1 MNHEY, CDR2 SMNVEV (reference sequence). The CDR3 contains 16 residues. V was cut by 6 bases and J by 1 base, with 18 bases left in between. CDR3 DNA: TGTGCCAGCAGCCGACGCCCAGGACAAGGGAACACTGAAGCTTTCTTT. Protein product: CASSRRPGQGNTEAFF.

The chain carries TRBV7-2 and TRBJ1-2; no reliable D call. Trimming took off 5 bases at V and 2 bases at J, with 3 bases between the two ends. The CDR3 spans 11 residues. The germline V gene has CDR1 SGHTA and CDR2 FQGNSA. The CDR3 sequence is CASSQNYGYTF. DNA for the CDR3: TGTGCCAGCAGCCAAAACTATGGCTACACCTTC.

This clone showed up just once. Other nucleotide sequences from this sample produce the same CDR3. Here the CDR3 DNA reads TGTGCCAGCAGTCGGACAGGGGGTGGCTACACCTTC. Translating it yields CASSRTGGGYTF. The rearrangement joins TRBV6-5 to TRBJ1-2, with TRBD1 matching over 10 bases. V lost 5 bases to trimming and J lost 7 bases; unmatched junction nucleotides: 1. Per germline, CDR1 MNHEY and CDR2 SVGAGI. The CDR3 is 12 residues long.

The CDR3: CASTPQGPDTQYF. Written as DNA, the CDR3 is TGTGCCAGCACCCCACAGGGACCAGATACGCAGTATTTT. The J gene is TRBJ2-3, the V gene TRBV6-5, with D maybe TRBD1 (6 bases). V lost 7 bases to trimming and J lost 4 bases, with 12 bases between them. CDR1 is MNHEY, CDR2 SVGAGI, per germline. This CDR3 contains 13 residues.

The V and J genes are TRBV29-1 and TRBJ1-2, with TRBD1 as a possible D gene (5 bases). Trimming removed 0 bases at V and 7 bases at J, with 15 bases between. This CDR3 spans 14 amino acids. The germline V gene encodes CDR1 SQVTM and CDR2 ANQGSEA. Here the CDR3 reads CSVEEGDDAGGYTF. The CDR3 DNA follows: TGCAGCGTTGAAGAAGGGGACGACGCTGGTGGCTACACCTTC.